These 4 T cell receptor beta chains share one sample of origin, sequenced in a study of blood T cell repertoires in COVID-19. Only in-frame clones appear in the TCRdb table, and some are missing; sequencing was by immunoSEQ multiplex PCR. This sample yields about 310,000 clones, of which roughly 91% are seen a single time; 1% belongs to the top ten. Material: peripheral blood. The receptors stem from a man between 50 and 59 years old with active or convalescent COVID-19.

The rearrangement joins TRBV7-9 to TRBJ2-7, with D maybe TRBD1 (5 bases). This CDR3 spans 14 amino acids. Germline CDR1 SEHNR, CDR2 FQNEAQ (reference sequence). Trimming cost V 3 bases and J 2 bases, with 11 bases left between them. The chain's CDR3 is CASSLLDIAYEQYF. The DNA for the CDR3 is TGTGCCAGCAGCTTGTTGGACATAGCCTACGAGCAGTACTTC.

This clone showed up just a few times. The V gene is TRBV4-2, the J gene TRBJ2-7, with TRBD1 identical over 8 bases. CDR3 size: 15 residues. The J segment lost 4 bases and the V segment lost 0 bases, leaving 5 bases of the junction unmatched. Per germline, CDR1 LGHNA and CDR2 YNFKEQ. In nucleotides, the CDR3 is TGTGCCAGCAGCCAAGACAGGGGGCGAGGGTACGAGCAGTACTTC. It codes for CASSQDRGRGYEQYF.

Here the CDR3 DNA reads TGTGCCAGCAGACCCACAGGGAATAGCAATCAGCCCCAGCATTTT. It yields the protein CASRPTGNSNQPQHF. The V call is TRBV6-5, the J call TRBJ1-5; tentatively, D is TRBD1 (6 bases). CDR1 MNHEY and CDR2 SVGAGI come from the germline V gene. Trimming removed 6 bases from V and 0 bases from J, with 12 bases in between. This CDR3 is built from 15 residues.

The chain uses TRBV10-2 and TRBJ1-2; TRBD1 might be the D (5 bases). Trimming pared 9 bases from V and 6 bases from J, leaving 8 bases between. Per germline, CDR1 WSHSY and CDR2 SAAADI. CDR3 length equals 10 residues. The DNA of the CDR3 is TGCGCCAGTTGGGGGGATGGCTACACCTTC. Its protein product is CASWGDGYTF.